The 15 T cell receptor beta chains presented below share a single source sample, sequenced in a study of vaccination and CD4 T cells after COVID-19. As to treatment: approximately nine-day PBMC culture with coronavirus spike peptide pools or control peptides (ViraFEST assay). Their target antigens are unknown. Oncomine TCR Beta short-read sequencing was applied to DNA from cultured CD4+ T cells. TCRdb reprocessed the PCR reads with MiXCR, giving one entry per CDR3 protein. Found here are more than 9,500 distinct CDR3 sequences, about 70% of them singletons; the top ten hold roughly a tenth. The sequenced sample was CD4+ T cells from blood, cultured in vitro. The receptors here all came from a human donor who had recovered from COVID-19.

This chain uses TRBV5-1 with TRBJ1-1, with 8 bases aligning to TRBD1. The CDR3 is 14 amino acids. Germline lookup yields CDR1 SGHRS and CDR2 YFSETQ. The J segment lost 10 bases and the V segment lost 5 bases, leaving 13 bases of the junction unmatched. The CDR3 region has the DNA TGCGCCAGCAGGCCGGGACAGGCCGCAGGAAGAGCTTTCTTT. This sequence encodes CASRPGQAAGRAFF.

The chain employs TRBV12-3 or TRBV12-4 and TRBJ2-5, with 9 positions matching TRBD1. This CDR3 has 15 amino acids. With V trimmed by 6 bases and J by 4 bases, 9 bases remained unmatched. The CDR3: CASRPGQGLGETQYF. The CDR3 DNA sequence: TGTGCCAGCAGACCCGGACAGGGGTTAGGAGAGACCCAGTACTTC.

The V call is TRBV7-8, the J call TRBJ2-1; tentative D call: TRBD2 (6 bases). The CDR3 totals 16 residues. Trimming removed 5 bases at V and 0 bases at J, with 14 bases between. From germline, CDR1 is SGHVS and CDR2 FQNEAQ. The CDR3 loop reads CASSLGGGRSYNEQFF. CDR3 DNA: TGTGCCAGCAGCCTGGGAGGCGGACGCTCCTACAATGAGCAGTTCTTC.

This chain uses TRBV6-2 or TRBV6-3 with TRBJ1-1; D gene unclear. Trimming took off 3 bases at V and 0 bases at J, with 8 bases between the two ends. This CDR3 is 14 amino acids long. The V gene's germline CDR1 is MNHEY and CDR2 SVGEGT. The CDR3 region has the DNA TGTGCCAGCAGTTATCATATGTTGAACACTGAAGCTTTCTTT. Protein sequence: CASSYHMLNTEAFF.

V is TRBV7-9 and J is TRBJ1-2; D is undetermined. CDR3 size: 13 residues. Trimming cost V 4 bases and J 2 bases, with 8 bases left between them. The germline V gene has CDR1 SEHNR and CDR2 FQNEAQ (reference sequence). CDR3 bases: TGTGCCAGCAGCTCAATCGCCAACTATGGCTACACCTTC. Its protein is CASSSIANYGYTF.

About this clonotype: One end of the junction does not line up with germline, which may come from a read error. The genes are TRBV19 and TRBJ2-3, with D unclear. CDR1 is LNHDA and CDR2 is SQIVND in the germline V gene (reference sequence). This CDR3 has 12 amino acids. The CDR3 here is CASSPRLDTRYF. DNA for the CDR3: TGTGCCAGTAGTCCCCGGCTAGATACGCGGTATTTT.

The J gene is TRBJ1-3, the V gene TRBV2; tentative D call: TRBD1 (5 bases). The V end lost 7 bases, the J end lost 4 bases, and 14 bases lay between the germline ends. This CDR3 contains 14 residues. Germline V lookup: CDR1 SNHLY, CDR2 FYNNEI. In DNA, the CDR3 is TGTGCCAGCACTCAAGACAGATACGGAAACACCATATATTTT. Its protein product is CASTQDRYGNTIYF.

The V gene is TRBV20-1, the J gene TRBJ1-2; D gene ambiguous. Per the germline V gene, CDR1 is DFQATT and CDR2 is SNEGSKA (reference sequence). V lost 7 bases and J lost 0, with 9 bases in between. CDR3 length: 12 residues. CDR3 sequence (DNA): TGCAGTGGTTCGATTGCTAACTATGGCTACACCTTC. Amino acid sequence: CSGSIANYGYTF.

The gene calls are TRBV11-3 and TRBJ2-2; 8 bases are a match to TRBD1. The V gene end was trimmed by 4 bases and the J gene end by 5 bases; junction bases not matched to a gene: 3. Germline CDR1 is SGHNT and CDR2 is YENEEA. The CDR3 length is 14 residues. CDR3 DNA: TGTGCCAGCAGCTCCAGACAGGGGACCGGGGAGCTGTTTTTT. This gives the protein CASSSRQGTGELFF.

The chain recombines TRBV20-1 with TRBJ1-2; a possible D gene is TRBD1 (5 bases). Germline values: CDR1 DFQATT, CDR2 SNEGSKA (reference sequence). There are 16 residues in the CDR3. Trimming took 0 bases from V and 4 from J, leaving 18 bases between them. The CDR3 bases are TGCAGTGCTAGAGATGTGGGGGGAGTCTATATCTATGGCTACACCTTC. It specifies CSARDVGGVYIYGYTF.

The rearrangement links TRBV24-1 to TRBJ2-3, with 8 positions matching TRBD1. The ends lost 7 bases at V and 3 bases at J; junction bases unmatched: 8. Germline V gives CDR1 KGHDR, CDR2 SFDVKD. The CDR3 covers 15 residues. The CDR3 loop reads CATSISWTGTDTQYF. In nucleotides, the CDR3 is TGTGCCACCAGCATTAGTTGGACAGGGACAGATACGCAGTATTTT.

This clonotype was seen more than once but under ten times. The V gene is TRBV6-1, the J gene TRBJ2-7, with 8 bases lining up with TRBD2. The germline V gene has CDR1 MNHNS and CDR2 SASEGT. V was clipped by 6 bases and J by 6 bases; unmatched bases: 10. This CDR3 contains 14 residues. Here the CDR3 reads CASRSRGGSLEQYF. The CDR3 DNA is TGTGCCAGCAGATCTCGCGGGGGGAGTCTCGAGCAGTACTTC.

By sample share, this clonotype is medium-sized. This chain uses TRBV5-1 with TRBJ1-2; a possible D gene is TRBD1 (5 bases). There are 15 residues in the CDR3. Germline V gene sequence: CDR1 SGHRS, CDR2 YFSETQ. The V end lost 0 bases, the J end lost 4 bases, and 13 bases lay between the germline ends. This CDR3 reads CASSLGDGRSYGYTF. Written as DNA, the CDR3 is TGCGCCAGCAGCTTGGGGGACGGGAGGAGCTATGGCTACACCTTC.

The rearrangement uses TRBV2 and TRBJ2-1; D not certain. The germline V gene has CDR1 SNHLY and CDR2 FYNNEI. V was shortened by 6 bases and J by 5 bases, with 8 bases between the two germline ends. The CDR3 loop spans 12 amino acids. The CDR3 sequence: CASSQVDNEQFF. Written as DNA, the CDR3 is TGTGCCAGCAGCCAGGTTGACAATGAGCAGTTCTTC.

This clonotype was observed a handful of times. The V gene is TRBV7-8, the J gene TRBJ1-6; 7 positions match TRBD1. After removal of 5 bases from V and 7 bases from J, the junction contained 5 bases not matched to a gene. Germline CDR1 SGHVS, CDR2 FQNEAQ. The CDR3 runs to 14 residues. Here the CDR3 DNA reads TGTGCCAGCAGCGGGGGAGGGGGCAATTCACCCCTCCACTTT. Amino acids: CASSGGGGNSPLHF.